Each of the 24 T cell receptor beta chains below was sequenced from the same sample in a study of monozygotic twins with inflammatory bowel disease. From its re-call of the 5' RACE reads, TCRdb lists each CDR3 protein once, without DNA. Recorded here are 85,000 to 110,000 distinct CDR3 sequences; the top ten clones represent under 2.5%. Sequencing was carried out using blood. These receptors all stem from a human donor with ulcerative colitis or Crohn's disease, or a healthy co-twin of an affected twin (not recorded which).

V usage is TRBV10-1 and J usage is TRBJ2-1; TCRdb outputs TRBD1, but without DNA this stays unchecked. Germline V gives CDR1 WNHNN, CDR2 SYGVQD (reference sequence). The CDR3 sequence is 20 residues long. This chain's CDR3 is CASSEMQGTVRSPFYNEQFF.

This chain connects TRBV30 to TRBJ2-7; the TRBD1 assignment by TCRdb is unverifiable without DNA. CDR1 and CDR2 from the germline V gene are GTSNPN and SVGIG (reference sequence). This CDR3 is built from 13 residues. Here the CDR3 reads CAWTSGVSYEQYF.

The gene calls are TRBV20-1 and TRBJ2-3; TCRdb's D gene call, TRBD1, goes unchecked for lack of DNA. The CDR3 spans 15 residues. Germline V CDR1 and CDR2: DFQATT, SNEGSKA (reference sequence). CDR3 protein: CSARGGQWGTDTQYF.

This chain uses TRBV9 with TRBJ2-7. The germline V gene has CDR1 SGDLS and CDR2 YYNGEE. CDR3 length: 13 amino acids. CDR3 amino acids: CASSVASSYEQYF. Using reference TRBV9 and TRBJ2-7 for the parts outside the CDR3, the full variable domain is DSGVTQTPKHLITATGQRVTLRCSPRSGDLSVYWYQQSLDQGLQFLIQYYNGEERAKGNILERFSAQQFPDLHSELNLSSLELGDSALYFCASSVASSYEQYFGPGTRLTVT.

The chain links TRBV27 to TRBJ2-7. Germline CDR1 MNHEY, CDR2 SMNVEV (reference sequence). CDR3 size: 14 residues. The CDR3 loop reads CASSKHRGSYEQYF.

The rearrangement links TRBV4-3 to TRBJ2-1; the TCRdb call, TRBD1, lacks DNA for checking. The CDR3 totals 14 residues. Germline V gene lookup returns CDR1 LGHNA and CDR2 YSLEER. The CDR3 sequence: CASSPLRDYNEQFF.

Judged by frequency, this clonotype is medium-sized. The J gene is TRBJ2-4, the V gene TRBV18; no DNA is available, so the TRBD2 call from TCRdb remains unchecked. The CDR3 extends over 13 amino acids. Germline lookup yields CDR1 KGHSH and CDR2 LQKENI. CDR3 region: CASSPTRENIQYF.

This rearrangement joins TRBV5-5 to TRBJ2-7; TCRdb outputs TRBD1, but without DNA this stays unchecked. Germline loops: CDR1 SGHKS, CDR2 YYEKEE (reference sequence). CDR3 length: 15 amino acids. The chain's CDR3 is CASSPNRDSSYEQYF.

J is TRBJ2-3 and V is TRBV6-2 or TRBV6-3; TCRdb indicates TRBD1, and absent DNA this call remains unverified. Germline CDR1 MNHEY, CDR2 SVGEGT. The CDR3 extends over 16 amino acids. CDR3: CASIRRGGSSTDTQYF.

The rearrangement joins TRBV28 to TRBJ2-5; TCRdb selects TRBD1, and the lack of DNA leaves this call unchecked. CDR1 is MDHEN and CDR2 is SYDVKM in the germline V gene. The CDR3 extends over 16 amino acids. The CDR3 spells CASSFSLGGGQETQYF. The full variable domain, in which reference TRBV28 and TRBJ2-5 provide the parts outside the CDR3, is DVKVTQSSRYLVKRTGEKVFLECVQDMDHENMFWYRQDPGLGLRLIYFSYDVKMKEKGDIPEGYSVSREKKERFSLILESASTNQTSMYLCASSFSLGGGQETQYFGPGTRLLVL.

The chain joins TRBV5-4 to TRBJ1-2; TCRdb outputs TRBD1, but without DNA this stays unchecked. This CDR3 has 16 residues. Germline V CDR1 and CDR2: SGHNT, YYREEE (reference sequence). The CDR3 protein is CASSPGFQLRNYGYTF. The entire variable domain, with the rest obtained from reference TRBV5-4 and TRBJ1-2, is as follows: ETGVTQSPTHLIKTRGQQVTLRCSSQSGHNTVSWYQQALGQGPQFIFQYYREEENGRGNFPPRFSGLQFPNYSSELNVNALELDDSALYLCASSPGFQLRNYGYTFGSGTRLTVV.

This chain joins TRBV29-1 and TRBJ2-2; TCRdb's D call, TRBD1, is unchecked because there is no DNA. CDR3 length equals 12 residues. Germline V CDR1 and CDR2: SQVTM, ANQGSEA. The CDR3: CSVGRPGGELFF.

V gene TRBV5-1 combines with J gene TRBJ1-2; there is no DNA to check the TCRdb D call of TRBD1. Germline V gives CDR1 SGHRS, CDR2 YFSETQ. There are 15 residues in the CDR3. The CDR3 protein is CASSLVGQPNYGYTF.

The chain couples TRBV12-3 or TRBV12-4 to TRBJ2-3; TCRdb's D call, TRBD1, is unchecked because there is no DNA. This CDR3 comprises 14 residues. This chain's CDR3 is CASSLGPGPDTQYF.

The chain joins TRBV20-1 to TRBJ2-1; TCRdb's D gene call, TRBD2, goes unchecked for lack of DNA. The CDR3 loop spans 15 amino acids. Germline assignment: CDR1 DFQATT and CDR2 SNEGSKA (reference sequence). The CDR3 sequence is CSAPTSGRHYNEQFF.

This sequence joins TRBV20-1 and TRBJ2-2. Germline CDR1 is DFQATT and CDR2 is SNEGSKA (reference sequence). This CDR3 has 11 residues. The CDR3 protein is CSAHRAGELFF.

The V and J genes are TRBV10-3 and TRBJ2-1. The CDR3 is 11 amino acids. Germline values: CDR1 ENHRY, CDR2 SYGVKD. The chain's CDR3 is CAIRGGDEQFF.

This chain links TRBV27 with TRBJ1-2; TCRdb selects TRBD1, and the lack of DNA leaves this call unchecked. In germline, CDR1 is MNHEY, CDR2 SMNVEV (reference sequence). This CDR3 has 15 residues. The chain's CDR3 is CASSQSDRGHGGYTF.

V and J are TRBV15 and TRBJ2-5; TCRdb designates TRBD2, a call that cannot be tested without DNA. The CDR3 loop spans 14 amino acids. The germline CDR1 and CDR2 sequences are LNHNV and YYDKDF (reference sequence). This chain's CDR3 is CATSSMLGEETQYF.

The genes are TRBV29-1 and TRBJ2-1. The CDR3 totals 13 residues. Germline assignment: CDR1 SQVTM and CDR2 ANQGSEA. The CDR3: CSVEGTLGYEQFF.

The CDR3 protein is CSATETGKRIQYF. The chain combines TRBV20-1 with TRBJ2-4. Germline V lookup: CDR1 DFQATT, CDR2 SNEGSKA (reference sequence). The CDR3 consists of 13 residues.

The CDR3 sequence is CASSQDVGTAAGGYTF. The V call is TRBV4-2, the J call TRBJ1-2. The CDR3 has 16 amino acids. Germline values: CDR1 LGHNA, CDR2 YNFKEQ.

V gene TRBV12-3 or TRBV12-4 combines with J gene TRBJ1-2; the D gene TCRdb calls, TRBD1, cannot be checked with no DNA. CDR3 length: 16 amino acids. The CDR3: CASTLLAAGGSWGYTF.

The chain carries TRBV6-5 and TRBJ2-7; there is no DNA to check the TCRdb D call of TRBD1. The length of the CDR3 is 15 residues. Looked up from germline, CDR1 is MNHEY and CDR2 is SVGAGI. The CDR3: CASSYSRDFGGEQYF.